This is a list of T cell receptor beta chains from one sample in a study of T cells in placental villitis. The table came from immunoSEQ multiplex PCR; TCRdb's copy has only in-frame clones and leaves some out. Among some 990 clones listed, roughly 89% were seen once. Sample: placental tissue containing maternal and fetal cells. These receptor sequences come from a human patient with villitis of unknown etiology; the placental T cells may come from both mother and fetus. Each CDR3 is given with its conserved first and last residue. Fields, in order: D gene, clone size, J gene, V gene, CDR3 protein, CDR3 DNA. The D gene is left open where the match is weak. Not every row has a clone size; where given, it reads once, few, many or a size class.

TRBD1,NA,TRBJ2-7,TRBV6-5,CASSYGTGAYEQYF,TGTGCCAGCAGTTACGGGACAGGGGCCTACGAGCAGTACTTC
TRBD1,NA,TRBJ2-5,TRBV5-6,CASSWDRELQETQYF,TGTGCCAGCAGCTGGGACAGGGAGTTACAAGAGACCCAGTACTTC
NA,NA,TRBJ2-3,TRBV9,CASQPTPSTDTQYF,TGTGCCAGCCAGCCCACCCCAAGCACAGATACGCAGTATTTT
NA,once,TRBJ2-7,TRBV5-1,CASSLYNRQPHYEQYF,TGCGCCAGCAGCCTATATAACAGGCAACCCCACTACGAGCAGTACTTC
NA,NA,TRBJ2-5,TRBV21-1,CASSTDTPSTQYF,TGTGCCAGCAGCACCGACACCCCGTCGACCCAGTACTTC
TRBD1,NA,TRBJ1-1,TRBV11-1,CASSSQGYTEAFF,TGTGCCAGCAGCTCACAGGGGTACACTGAAGCTTTCTTT
TRBD2,NA,TRBJ2-5,TRBV19,CASSTPTSGRYQETQYF,TGTGCCAGTAGTACCCCGACTAGCGGGAGATACCAAGAGACCCAGTACTTC
NA,NA,TRBJ2-5,TRBV12-3/TRBV12-4,CASSLGGAGTQYF,TGTGCCAGCAGTCTTGGGGGGGCAGGGACCCAGTACTTC
TRBD2,NA,TRBJ2-3,TRBV3-1/TRBV3-2,CASSQGLAGVSDTQYF,TGTGCCAGCAGCCAAGGGCTAGCGGGAGTATCAGATACGCAGTATTTT
NA,NA,TRBJ1-4,TRBV6-1,CASSEVNEKLFF,TGTGCCAGCAGTGAAGTTAATGAAAAACTGTTTTTT
TRBD2,NA,TRBJ2-7,TRBV4-1,CASSSSSGGVYEQYF,TGCGCCAGCAGTTCATCTAGCGGGGGTGTCTACGAGCAGTACTTC
TRBD1,NA,TRBJ2-7,TRBV20-1,CSASPNGQGYEQYF,TGCAGTGCTAGTCCAAACGGACAGGGTTACGAGCAGTACTTC
NA,NA,TRBJ1-2,TRBV4-1,CASSDTSSYGYTF,TGCGCCAGCTCTGATACGTCCTCCTATGGCTACACCTTC
NA,NA,TRBJ1-6,TRBV2,CASMEQGHNSPLHF,TGTGCCAGCATGGAACAGGGTCATAATTCACCCCTCCACTTT
TRBD2,once,TRBJ2-5,TRBV13,CASSPGVAGGQTQYF,TGTGCCAGCAGCCCTGGGGTAGCGGGAGGGCAGACCCAGTACTTC
NA,NA,TRBJ2-7,TRBV5-1,CASSSGPQTASYEQYF,TGCGCCAGCAGCTCCGGGCCCCAGACGGCCTCCTACGAGCAGTACTTC
TRBD1,NA,TRBJ1-6,TRBV2,CASRDGTGIIAPLHF,TGTGCCAGCAGAGACGGGACAGGGATTATCGCACCCCTCCACTTT
NA,NA,TRBJ1-1,TRBV12-2,CANRLVLGQPPQNTEAFF,TGTGCAAATCGCTTAGTCTTGGGACAGCCGCCCCAAAACACTGAAGCTTTCTTT
NA,NA,TRBJ2-7,TRBV7-8,CASRRVTGSYEQYF,TGTGCCAGCAGGAGGGTGACAGGCTCCTACGAGCAGTACTTC
TRBD1,NA,TRBJ2-1,TRBV5-6,CASSLGGQGSYNEQFF,TGTGCCAGCAGCTTGGGTGGACAGGGCTCCTACAATGAGCAGTTCTTC
NA,NA,TRBJ2-5,TRBV4-1,CASSQIDRREETQYF,TGCGCCAGCAGCCAGATTGACAGGAGGGAAGAGACCCAGTACTTC
NA,NA,TRBJ2-7,TRBV3-1/TRBV3-2,CASSQDRLSYSYEQYF,TGTGCCAGCAGCCAAGATCGGCTTTCATACTCCTACGAGCAGTACTTC
NA,NA,TRBJ2-5,TRBV18,CASSPRGGAQETQYF,TGTGCCAGCTCACCACGGGGGGGCGCCCAAGAGACCCAGTACTTC
NA,NA,TRBJ2-7,TRBV6-5,CAIQGFQQYF,TGTGCCATCCAGGGTTTTCAGCAGTACTTC
TRBD1,once,TRBJ2-7,TRBV11-3,CASSSDRDYEQYF,TGTGCCAGCAGCTCGGACAGGGACTACGAGCAGTACTTC
TRBD2,NA,TRBJ2-3,TRBV6-1,CASSEAAGGPDTQYF,TGTGCCAGCAGTGAAGCAGCGGGAGGGCCAGATACGCAGTATTTT
NA,NA,TRBJ1-2,TRBV2,CASSRQVYGYTF,TGTGCCAGCAGCCGACAGGTTTATGGCTACACCTTC
NA,NA,TRBJ2-3,TRBV2,CATRWTLSTDTQYF,TGTGCCACTCGCTGGACTCTTAGCACAGATACGCAGTATTTT
NA,few,TRBJ1-2,TRBV6-5,CASSYSGRRGKSGYTF,TGTGCCAGCAGTTACTCGGGTCGGAGGGGGAAGAGCGGCTACACCTTC
NA,NA,TRBJ1-2,TRBV10-2,CASNQGNGYTF,TGCGCCAGCAACCAGGGGAATGGCTACACCTTC
TRBD1,once,TRBJ2-7,TRBV5-1,CASSWGTGKYEQYF,TGCGCCAGCAGCTGGGGGACAGGAAAATACGAGCAGTACTTC
TRBD2,NA,TRBJ2-3,TRBV13,CASSPQGTSGGTDTQYF,TGTGCCAGCAGCCCCCAGGGGACTAGCGGGGGGACAGATACGCAGTATTTT
NA,NA,TRBJ2-3,TRBV3-1/TRBV3-2,CASSQGWLSTDTQYF,TGTGCCAGCAGCCAAGGTTGGCTGTCCACAGATACGCAGTATTTT
NA,NA,TRBJ2-7,TRBV5-8,CASSLAYEQYF,TGTGCCAGCAGCTTGGCCTACGAGCAGTACTTC
TRBD1,NA,TRBJ2-2,TRBV28,CASSLTGAGELFF,TGTGCCAGCAGTTTAACAGGGGCCGGGGAGCTGTTTTTT
NA,once,TRBJ1-2,TRBV6-6,CASSYEGRGYTF,TGTGCCAGCAGTTACGAGGGGAGAGGCTACACCTTC
NA,NA,TRBJ1-1,TRBV20-1,CSATDLTTEAFF,TGCAGTGCTACTGATTTGACGACTGAAGCTTTCTTT
TRBD1,NA,TRBJ1-2,TRBV4-1,CASSQADRGDGYTF,TGCGCCAGCAGCCAAGCCGACAGGGGAGACGGCTACACCTTC
NA,NA,TRBJ1-1,TRBV10-1,CASSRDSYTEAFF,TGCGCCAGCAGTCGCGACTCATACACTGAAGCTTTCTTT
NA,NA,TRBJ2-1,TRBV4-1,CASSQDHRGLSYNEQFF,TGCGCCAGCAGCCAAGATCATCGCGGCCTCTCCTACAATGAGCAGTTCTTC
NA,NA,TRBJ2-3,TRBV7-8,CASSRLDTDTQYF,TGTGCCAGCAGCCGACTAGACACAGATACGCAGTATTTT
NA,NA,TRBJ2-3,TRBV11-2,CASSLEIGPDTQYF,TGTGCCAGCAGCTTAGAAATTGGGCCAGATACGCAGTATTTT